The 22 T cell receptor beta chains reported below all come from one sample, sequenced in a study of T cells in Graves' hyperthyroidism and ophthalmopathy. Regions amplified from RNA transcripts were the TCR beta CDR3 regions. Researchers ran a first-round RT-PCR on the TCR CDR3 using the HTBI primer set. TCRdb reprocessed the multiplex PCR reads with MiXCR, giving one entry per CDR3 protein. The table has approximately 430,000 distinct CDR3 sequences, approximately 14% seen once. Sample: blood. These receptors were obtained from a woman aged 18-35 years with Graves' hyperthyroidism.

V is TRBV6-5 and J is TRBJ1-3; D remains unclear. The germline V gene has CDR1 MNHEY and CDR2 SVGAGI. V lost 0 bases and J 0 bases, leaving 9 bases between the germline ends. This CDR3 comprises 16 residues. The CDR3 protein is CASSYSGEISGNTIYF. The CDR3 DNA reads TGTGCCAGCAGTTACTCCGGGGAGATCTCTGGAAACACCATATATTTT.

This clonotype showed up many times. The rearrangement uses TRBV6-2 or TRBV6-3 and TRBJ2-1; D tentatively reads TRBD1 or TRBD2 (6 bases each). This CDR3 contains 15 residues. Looked up from germline, CDR1 is MNHEY and CDR2 is SVGEGT. V lost 6 bases and J 7 bases, leaving 19 bases between the germline ends. In DNA form, the CDR3 reads TGTGCCAGCAGATTATGGGGGGCCGGTGGGAATGAGCAGTTCTTC. Its translation is CASRLWGAGGNEQFF.

The chain carries TRBV11-2 and TRBJ1-4; D uncertain. The V end was cut by 2 bases, the J end by 8 bases, with 12 bases between. Germline V CDR1 and CDR2: SGHAT, FQNNGV. This CDR3 comprises 14 residues. The CDR3 loop reads CASSLITAQEKLFF. The CDR3 DNA follows: TGTGCCAGCAGCTTAATAACAGCCCAAGAAAAACTGTTTTTT.

This clonotype was detected ten times or more. The V gene is TRBV6-2 or TRBV6-3, the J gene TRBJ1-1; no firm D call. This CDR3 has 11 amino acids. V was trimmed by 4 bases and J by 7 bases, leaving 7 bases between them. Germline V gene sequence: CDR1 MNHEY, CDR2 SVGEGT. CDR3 protein: CASSSYSEAFF. The CDR3 DNA reads as TGTGCCAGCAGTTCCTACAGTGAAGCTTTCTTT.

The chain couples TRBV3-1 to TRBJ2-3; 7 nucleotides agree with TRBD2. CDR1 is LGHDT and CDR2 is YNNKEL in the germline V gene (reference sequence). There are 15 residues in the CDR3. The trim removed 8 bases at V and 4 bases at J, leaving 12 bases unmatched. The CDR3 loop is CASPSKGGPADTQYF. The DNA of the CDR3 is TGTGCCAGCCCAAGTAAGGGAGGGCCCGCAGATACGCAGTATTTT.

This chain uses TRBV27 with TRBJ1-2; maybe TRBD1 (5 bases). V dropped 2 bases and J dropped 6 bases, with 10 bases sitting between them. The CDR3 spans 13 residues. CDR1 is MNHEY, CDR2 SMNVEV, per germline (reference sequence). The CDR3 loop reads CASSLSWGDGYTF. CDR3 in DNA: TGTGCCAGCAGTTTAAGCTGGGGCGATGGCTACACCTTC.

This clonotype was observed at least ten times. V gene TRBV11-2 combines with J gene TRBJ2-7; D not certain. CDR1 is SGHAT, CDR2 FQNNGV, per germline. The CDR3 is 15 amino acids. V lost 1 base and J 0 bases, leaving 10 bases between the germline ends. CDR3 nucleotide sequence: TGTGCCAGCAGCTTAGGGGCCCTTATCTCCTACGAGCAGTACTTC. It yields the protein CASSLGALISYEQYF.

CDR3 protein: CASSYSGQGLSIAYF. The CDR3 DNA sequence: TGTGCCAGCAGTTACAGTGGACAGGGATTATCGATCGCGTATTTT. This rearrangement joins TRBV6-5 to TRBJ2-3, with TRBD1 matching over 8 bases. Germline CDR1 is MNHEY and CDR2 is SVGAGI. This CDR3 spans 15 amino acids. Trimming removed 2 bases from V and 14 bases from J; junction bases left unmatched: 15.

This clonotype was seen at least ten times. V gene TRBV29-1 combines with J gene TRBJ2-2, with 8 bases lining up with TRBD2. Trimming cost V 1 base and J 3 bases; bases outside gene matches: 4. Germline V gene lookup returns CDR1 SQVTM and CDR2 ANQGSEA. CDR3 size: 15 residues. DNA of the CDR3: TGCAGCGTTGAAGGAGCGGGAGTGTACACCGGGGAGCTGTTTTTT. This codes for CSVEGAGVYTGELFF.

This clonotype has a count of ten or more. CDR3 nucleotides: TGTGCCAGCAGTTTAGCGGGAGTTAAGAATGAGCAGTTCTTC. It yields the protein CASSLAGVKNEQFF. The V call is TRBV12-3 or TRBV12-4, the J call TRBJ2-1; TRBD2 might be the D (5 bases). This CDR3 is 14 amino acids long. Trimming cost V 0 bases and J 7 bases, with 10 bases left between them.

This rearrangement joins TRBV27 to TRBJ1-1; possible D gene TRBD1, 6 bases. The CDR3 runs 17 residues. V dropped 6 bases and J dropped 0 bases, with 20 bases sitting between them. Germline values: CDR1 MNHEY, CDR2 SMNVEV (reference sequence). The CDR3 region has the DNA TGTGCCAGCAGCGATGGCCTCGGAGGGGACATGAACACTGAAGCTTTCTTT. It codes for CASSDGLGGDMNTEAFF.

At least ten counts were recorded for this clonotype. This sequence joins TRBV5-1 and TRBJ1-1; 8 bases are shared with TRBD1. V lost 2 bases, J lost 4 bases, and 4 bases stayed unmatched. CDR3 length: 14 amino acids. The germline V gene encodes CDR1 SGHRS and CDR2 YFSETQ. CDR3 nucleotide sequence: TGCGCCAGCAGCTTCCCCACAGGGGGCACTGAAGCTTTCTTT. It yields the protein CASSFPTGGTEAFF.

CDR3 DNA sequence: TGCAGTGCCCAGCCCGGGTTCGGGACCCAGTACTTC. The encoded protein is CSAQPGFGTQYF. The chain has TRBV20-1 and TRBJ2-5; D is undetermined. The germline V and J ends were trimmed by 6 bases and 7 bases, with 15 bases remaining between them. The CDR3 is made up of 12 amino acids. Germline CDR1 DFQATT, CDR2 SNEGSKA (reference sequence).

The table lists this clonotype with a few counts. This chain uses TRBV27 with TRBJ2-7; 7 nucleotides align to TRBD1. CDR1 and CDR2 from the germline V gene are MNHEY and SMNVEV (reference sequence). The J segment lost 0 bases and the V segment lost 8 bases, leaving 7 bases of the junction unmatched. The CDR3 totals 14 residues. CDR3: CASHPRGSSYEQYF. In nucleotides, the CDR3 is TGTGCCAGCCACCCCAGGGGGAGCTCCTACGAGCAGTACTTC.

In this sample, this clonotype turned up many times. V gene TRBV7-2 combines with J gene TRBJ2-7; TRBD2 agrees at 9 bases. CDR1 is SGHTA and CDR2 is FQGNSA in the germline V gene. Unmatched junction bases numbered 8, after V lost 5 bases and J lost 6 bases. CDR3 length equals 14 residues. The DNA for the CDR3 is TGTGCCAGCAGCCCGGGGCGGGGGGGCCGCGAGCAGTACTTC. Amino acids: CASSPGRGGREQYF.

The table lists this clonotype with many counts. The gene calls are TRBV6-1 and TRBJ1-1, with D possibly being TRBD1 (5 bases). Trimming took 6 bases from V and 1 from J, leaving 15 bases between them. Germline V gene sequence: CDR1 MNHNS, CDR2 SASEGT. The CDR3 totals 15 residues. The DNA of the CDR3 is TGTGCCAGCAGCCCCGCGAGGGGACCGAACACTGAAGCTTTCTTT. Its protein product is CASSPARGPNTEAFF.

There are many counts of this clonotype. The V gene is TRBV29-1, the J gene TRBJ1-1, with D perhaps TRBD1 (5 bases). This CDR3 region has 14 residues. V gave up 3 bases and J gave up 1 base, with 12 bases separating them. The V gene's germline CDR1 is SQVTM and CDR2 ANQGSEA. The CDR3 protein is CSVEVGRANTEAFF. CDR3 sequence (DNA): TGCAGCGTTGAGGTGGGACGGGCGAACACTGAAGCTTTCTTT.

This clonotype has ten or more counts. The chain couples TRBV3-1 to TRBJ2-7; D remains ambiguous. V gave up 0 bases and J gave up 2 bases, with 14 bases separating them. The germline V gene encodes CDR1 LGHDT and CDR2 YNNKEL (reference sequence). The CDR3 has 16 residues. CDR3: CASSQEYSGYPYEQYF. In DNA, the CDR3 is TGTGCCAGCAGCCAAGAGTATTCGGGTTACCCCTACGAGCAGTACTTC.

This clonotype was picked up a small number of times. V usage is TRBV6-2 or TRBV6-3 and J usage is TRBJ2-7, with 9 bases lining up with TRBD1. The ends lost 8 bases at V and 2 bases at J; junction bases unmatched: 4. There are 13 residues in the CDR3. CDR1 and CDR2 from the germline V gene are MNHEY and SVGEGT. DNA of the CDR3: TGTGCCAGCGGGACAGGGACTCCCTACGAGCAGTACTTC. Translation: CASGTGTPYEQYF.

This clonotype was found once. An end of the junction differs from the germline gene, which may be a read error. V and J are TRBV6-2 or TRBV6-3 and TRBJ1-2, with 7 nucleotides matching TRBD1. This CDR3 region has 16 residues. Germline V CDR1 and CDR2: MNHEY, SVGEGT. The CDR3 loop is CASSGVRGGSNYGYTF. CDR3 coding DNA: TGCGCCAGCAGTGGGGTCAGGGGGGGGTCTAACTATGGCTACACCTTC.

The genes are TRBV15 and TRBJ1-4, with 9 bases identical to TRBD1. CDR1 is LNHNV and CDR2 is YYDKDF in the germline V gene (reference sequence). This CDR3 region has 16 residues. The V and J ends lost 0 bases and 4 bases, in that order; junction bases with no gene match: 3. Here the CDR3 reads CATSRETGGGNEKLFF. The DNA for the CDR3 is TGTGCCACCAGCAGAGAAACAGGGGGCGGTAATGAAAAACTGTTTTTT. The full variable domain, with the rest looked up from reference TRBV15 and TRBJ1-4, is DAMVIQNPRYQVTQFGKPVTLSCSQTLNHNVMYWYQQKSSQAPKLLFHYYDKDFNNEADTPDNFQSRRPNTSFCFLDIRSPGLGDTAMYLCATSRETGGGNEKLFFGSGTQLSVL.

This clonotype was observed many times. The chain has TRBV28 and TRBJ1-4; possibly TRBD1 for D (5 bases). Per the germline V gene, CDR1 is MDHEN and CDR2 is SYDVKM. The CDR3 loop spans 15 amino acids. V lost 7 bases and J 7 bases, leaving 19 bases between the germline ends. The DNA of the CDR3 is TGTGCCAGCATCCACGGCGCAGGGAACCGTGAAAAACTGTTTTTT. This sequence encodes CASIHGAGNREKLFF. Combining the CDR3 with reference TRBV28 and TRBJ1-4 gives the whole variable domain DVKVTQSSRYLVKRTGEKVFLECVQDMDHENMFWYRQDPGLGLRLIYFSYDVKMKEKGDIPEGYSVSREKKERFSLILESASTNQTSMYLCASIHGAGNREKLFFGSGTQLSVL.